The TCR beta chain under discussion was sequenced for a study of lymphopenia after photon versus proton radiotherapy. Findings and caveats of the study: Proton therapy kept repertoires fairly stable, unlike photons, which gained effector/memory cells. Post-nadir TCR diversity decline inversely tracked overall survival among those who died. Post-nadir diversity loss with photons came from oligoclonal expansion, particularly CD8+ Temra cells. Survival link was tested only in deceased patients; proton benefit remains a possibility.

From germline, CDR1 is SGHTA and CDR2 FQGTGA. The CDR3 length is 14 residues. Trimming removed 5 bases from V and 2 bases from J, with 11 bases in between. Comment on this clone: Its antigen is not known.

Using immunoSEQ multiplex PCR, the repertoire was profiled, and TCRdb retains in-frame clones only, with some absent. Among fewer than 25,000 clones listed, roughly 91% were seen once. This material consisted of peripheral blood, taken from a patient treated with proton-based radiotherapy. The chain is built from TRBV7-3 and TRBJ2-3; TRBD1 might be the D (6 bases). The TCR comes from a man aged 80 or over with esophageal cancer. CDR3 protein: CASSGGTHTDTQYF. CDR3 nucleotides: TGTGCCAGCAGCGGGGGCACCCACACAGATACGCAGTATTTT.